This T cell receptor beta chain derives from a study of T cell responses to AZD1222 COVID-19 vaccine. V lost 1 base and J lost 6, with 7 bases in between. Per germline, CDR1 SGHRS and CDR2 YFSETQ. The CDR3 length is 12 residues. The table came from immunoSEQ multiplex PCR; TCRdb's copy has only in-frame clones and leaves some out. The data hold roughly 200,000 clones, with approximately 93% observed a single time. The origin of this receptor is an adult who received the AZD1222 COVID-19 vaccine. The sequenced sample was peripheral blood, obtained 28 days after the second AZD1222 dose. This sequence joins TRBV5-1 and TRBJ1-2; D unresolved. The CDR3 here is CASSLYRDGYTF. The CDR3 DNA is TGCGCCAGCAGCTTGTATCGGGATGGCTACACCTTC.